This T cell receptor (beta chain) was identified in a study of cytomegalovirus exposure and HLA in healthy donors. The wider study: As an earlier analysis found, around 170 million T cells yielded 100 million to 130 million unique TCR beta sequences. Overall study findings and caveats: The study labeled more than 150 TCR beta chains cytomegalovirus-associated.

The CDR3 length is 15 residues. Germline V gives CDR1 SGHAT, CDR2 FQNNGV. After removal of 6 bases from V and 1 base from J, the junction contained 6 bases not matched to a gene. As concerns this clone: Its cognate antigen is unknown.

The PCR had 60 Vbeta and 13 Jbeta primers. The protocol was immunoSEQ multiplex PCR, while the TCRdb copy is restricted to in-frame clones and leaves out a portion. Found here are approximately 51,000 clones, approximately 68% of them singletons; the top ten hold about 6%. V and J are TRBV11-2 and TRBJ2-3, with TRBD1 identical over 8 bases. The TCR was taken from a man aged 30-40 years in good health and CMV-seronegative. The sample taken for sequencing was PBMCs. This CDR3 reads CASSTDRGGTDTQYF. CDR3 in DNA: TGTGCCAGCAGTACAGACAGGGGAGGCACAGATACGCAGTATTTT.